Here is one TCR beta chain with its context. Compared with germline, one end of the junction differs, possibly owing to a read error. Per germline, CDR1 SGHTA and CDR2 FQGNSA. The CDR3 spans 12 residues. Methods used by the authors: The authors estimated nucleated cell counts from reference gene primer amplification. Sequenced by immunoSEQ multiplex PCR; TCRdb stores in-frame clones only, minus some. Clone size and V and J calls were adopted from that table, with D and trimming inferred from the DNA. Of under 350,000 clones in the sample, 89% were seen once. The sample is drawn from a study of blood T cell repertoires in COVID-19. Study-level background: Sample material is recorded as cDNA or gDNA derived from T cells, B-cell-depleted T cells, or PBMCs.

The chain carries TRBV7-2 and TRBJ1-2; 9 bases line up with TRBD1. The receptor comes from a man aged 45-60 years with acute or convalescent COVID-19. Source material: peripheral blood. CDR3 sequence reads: CASSLNRGPKAF. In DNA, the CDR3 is TGTGCCAGCAGCCTCAACAGGGGGCCAAAGGCCTTC.